Ten or more counts support the clone carrying this T cell receptor beta chain. Its antigen remains unidentified. This sample was taken from a study of T-cell reconstitution after alpha-beta-depleted transplantation in children. Library preparation (for TCRbeta) was performed with unique molecular identifiers. A single record per CDR3 protein comes from TCRdb applying MiXCR to the PCR reads. This sample carries about 290,000 distinct CDR3 sequences, about 9.4% of them seen once, and the ten largest clones take roughly 7%. Findings and caveats of the study: One year after transplant, T-cell counts and diversity came mostly from newly produced T cells. Two months or so post-transplant, alpha-beta T cells reportedly derived from several hundred expanded graft clones.

Germline lookup yields CDR1 LNHNV and CDR2 YYDKDF (reference sequence). Trimming left V 3 bases short and J 0 bases short, with 5 bases between. This CDR3 has 14 residues. Specimen: PBMCs, collected before TCRalphabeta/CD19-depleted stem cell transplant. This sequence was found in a boy less than two years old with acute myeloid leukemia, due to receive a stem cell transplant. This chain uses TRBV15 with TRBJ2-2; D is unresolved. This CDR3 reads CATSRDANTGELFF. In DNA, the CDR3 is TGTGCCACCAGCAGGGATGCGAACACCGGGGAGCTGTTTTTT.